This T cell receptor beta chain came from a study of a mutant IDH1 vaccine in newly diagnosed glioma. Study-wide context: Those enrolled had earlier been treated with radiotherapy, temozolomide, or both, mostly both. Study conclusions and caveats: Most patients, approximately 93%, showed vaccine-induced immune responses. Changes to the top peripheral T cell clonotypes appeared unrelated to pseudoprogression.

About this clone: Its antigen is unidentified.

Time point defined: baseline, week 1 (first vaccination visit). The treatment: pre-vaccination baseline after standard-of-care therapy. New astrocytomas of WHO grade 3 or 4 that were IDH1-mutant and ATRX-lost were found in the donors. The method was immunoSEQ multiplex PCR; TCRdb's version includes in-frame clones alone and lacks a portion of them. The sample includes tens of thousands of clones, almost 85% of them seen just once. This TCR came from a man between 35 and 55 years old with glioma. Some clones in this sample may be carry-over from other donors' samples. Sample: PBMCs, taken from a glioma patient treated with radiotherapy, temozolomide or both.

CDR3 in amino acids: CASRDGRGATDTQYF. CDR3 nucleotide sequence: TGTGCCAGCAGGGATGGGCGGGGGGCCACAGATACGCAGTATTTT. The chain is built from TRBV7-8 and TRBJ2-3; 8 nucleotides align to TRBD2. The junction had 7 bases not matched to a gene; V was cut back by 6 bases and J by 2 bases. The CDR3 length is 15 residues. Germline V gene sequence: CDR1 SGHVS, CDR2 FQNEAQ. The variable domain in full, with the rest retrieved from reference TRBV7-8 and TRBJ2-3, is GAGVSQSPRYKVAKRGQDVALRCDPISGHVSLFWYQQALGQGPEFLTYFQNEAQLDKSGLPSDRFFAERPEGSVSTLKIQRTQQEDSAVYLCASRDGRGATDTQYFGPGTRLTVL.